The T cell receptor beta chain under discussion was sequenced for a study of OX40 agonist ivuxolimab in advanced cancers. Study-wide background: The patients got ivuxolimab, which is an agonistic anti-OX40 (CD134) antibody.

Sequencing was performed with immunoSEQ multiplex PCR; in TCRdb, only in-frame clones are kept and a portion is missing. The sample contains some 66,000 clones, 75% to 90% of which appear only once. J gave up 6 bases and V 1 base, and 10 bases lay outside the gene matches. CDR1 and CDR2 from the germline V gene are SGHAT and FQNNGV. This CDR3 comprises 16 residues. The genes are TRBV11-2 and TRBJ2-5; 8 nucleotides line up with TRBD2. Sample: CD4+ or CD8+ T cells sorted from blood, taken in a trial of the OX40 agonist ivuxolimab. This TCR was sampled from an adult with an advanced solid tumor such as melanoma, head and neck, liver or kidney cancer. CDR3 region: CASSLVPGGPSKTQYF. For the CDR3, the DNA is TGTGCCAGCAGCTTAGTCCCGGGAGGGCCCTCAAAGACCCAGTACTTC.